A single sample is the source of the 15 T cell receptor beta chains below, sequenced in a study of T-cell reconstitution after alpha-beta-depleted transplantation in children. Unique molecular identifiers were incorporated during preparation of the TCRbeta library. TCRdb itself ran the PCR reads through MiXCR, one entry per CDR3 protein. There are 670,000 or so distinct CDR3 sequences in the sample; 10% to 15% occur only once, and 0.79% lies in the top ten. Source: PBMCs, taken before TCRalphabeta/CD19-depleted stem cell transplant. Source of these receptors: a girl aged 2 to 10 with congenital amegakaryocytic thrombocytopenia, due to receive a stem cell transplant.

This rearrangement joins TRBV12-3 or TRBV12-4 to TRBJ1-6; the D is unclear. The length of the CDR3 is 12 residues. V lost 1 base, J lost 10 bases, and 5 bases lay in between. The CDR3 loop reads CASSLVRSPLHF. DNA of the CDR3: TGTGCCAGCAGTTTAGTTAGGTCACCCCTCCACTTT.

This clonotype has at least ten counts. The chain employs TRBV27 and TRBJ2-1; 7 positions match TRBD1. Germline V gives CDR1 MNHEY, CDR2 SMNVEV (reference sequence). The CDR3 length is 15 residues. After removal of 4 bases from V and 9 bases from J, the junction contained 12 bases not matched to a gene. The CDR3 loop reads CASSYDRVGSGEQFF. In nucleotides, the CDR3 is TGTGCCAGCAGTTACGACAGGGTCGGTAGTGGTGAGCAGTTCTTC.

Only a few counts were recorded for this clonotype. The rearrangement links TRBV4-1 to TRBJ2-7, with TRBD2 as a possible D gene (6 bases). Germline assignment: CDR1 MGHRA and CDR2 YSYEKL. There are 15 residues in the CDR3. V gave up 3 bases and J gave up 5 bases, with 17 bases separating them. CDR3 protein: CASSQPGLFAHEQYF. The CDR3 DNA reads as TGCGCCAGCAGCCAGCCGGGACTCTTTGCCCACGAGCAGTACTTC.

This clonotype came up many times. V usage is TRBV9 and J usage is TRBJ2-7, with D possibly matching TRBD2 (5 bases). The germline V gene has CDR1 SGDLS and CDR2 YYNGEE. V was cut by 3 bases and J by 7 bases, with 23 bases left in between. This CDR3 comprises 16 residues. CDR3 DNA sequence: TGTGCCAGCAGCGCCACTTCCCTAGCATTAGCTGGAGAGCAGTACTTC. Protein: CASSATSLALAGEQYF.

The rearrangement links TRBV30 to TRBJ2-3, with TRBD1 matching over 12 bases. The CDR3 spans 15 residues. Germline values: CDR1 GTSNPN, CDR2 SVGIG (reference sequence). V lost 3 bases, J lost 5 bases, and 6 bases stayed unmatched. CDR3 amino acids: CAWRGQGAGLDTQYF. CDR3 nucleotide sequence: TGTGCCTGGAGGGGACAGGGGGCGGGATTAGATACGCAGTATTTT.

V usage is TRBV4-2 and J usage is TRBJ2-1; TRBD2 matches 11 bases. This CDR3 region has 17 residues. V dropped 3 bases and J dropped 2; count of bases not matched to a gene: 6. Germline V gene lookup returns CDR1 LGHNA and CDR2 YNFKEQ. The CDR3: CASSHQMGLAAYNEQFF. CDR3 bases: TGTGCCAGCAGCCATCAGATGGGACTAGCGGCCTACAATGAGCAGTTCTTC.

This clonotype showed up many times. This chain links TRBV7-2 with TRBJ1-1; D not resolved. The CDR3 totals 14 residues. V lost 3 bases to trimming and J lost 2 bases, with 10 bases between them. Germline loops: CDR1 SGHTA, CDR2 FQGNSA. The CDR3 DNA sequence: TGTGCCAGCAGCTTCCGGCCGAGTAACACTGAAGCTTTCTTT. This codes for CASSFRPSNTEAFF.

This clonotype was observed many times. The rearrangement uses TRBV20-1 and TRBJ1-5; 8 nucleotides agree with TRBD1. In germline, CDR1 is DFQATT, CDR2 SNEGSKA (reference sequence). The CDR3 is 17 residues long. Losses at the gene ends were 1 base for V and 0 bases for J; bases not matched to a gene: 8. The CDR3 sequence: CSARGSRGRDSNQPQHF. Here the CDR3 DNA reads TGCAGTGCTAGAGGTTCCAGGGGGCGGGATAGCAATCAGCCCCAGCATTTT.

Only one count was recorded for this clonotype. The V and J genes are TRBV10-3 and TRBJ1-1; D uncertain. The CDR3 covers 16 residues. The germline gives CDR1 ENHRY, CDR2 SYGVKD. V lost 8 bases, J lost 6 bases, and 25 bases lay in between. CDR3 coding DNA: TGTGCCATCCGCAATCCTTTGGGTTCAAGATTAGCTGAAGCTTTCTTT. It is translated as CAIRNPLGSRLAEAFF.

This chain joins TRBV6-2 or TRBV6-3 and TRBJ1-6, with D hard to call. In germline, CDR1 is MNHEY, CDR2 SVGEGT. Trimming pared 0 bases from V and 5 bases from J, leaving 8 bases between. The CDR3 runs to 15 residues. CDR3 sequence (DNA): TGTGCCAGCAGTTACTCGCCGGGGAATAATTCACCCCTCCACTTT. Its protein product is CASSYSPGNNSPLHF.

The CDR3 region is CASSQESPQSLEQYF. The CDR3 bases are TGCGCCAGCAGCCAAGAAAGCCCGCAATCGCTCGAGCAGTACTTC. The J gene is TRBJ2-7, the V gene TRBV4-1; D is undetermined. V was trimmed by 0 bases and J by 6 bases, leaving 15 bases between them. Germline CDR1 reads MGHRA; CDR2 reads YSYEKL. This CDR3 is 15 amino acids long.

This clonotype appeared a few times. The chain joins TRBV20-1 to TRBJ2-1; 12 nucleotides agree with TRBD2. The CDR3 has 16 residues. Germline V lookup: CDR1 DFQATT, CDR2 SNEGSKA (reference sequence). V trimming: 4 bases; J trimming: 6 bases; junction bases outside the gene matches: 10. The CDR3 DNA sequence: TGCAGTGCTAACCCTCTAGCGGGAGGGGGTCGCAATGAGCAGTTCTTC. Protein: CSANPLAGGGRNEQFF.

The chain is built from TRBV20-1 and TRBJ2-1, with 9 bases fitting TRBD2. Germline V lookup: CDR1 DFQATT, CDR2 SNEGSKA (reference sequence). V was clipped by 3 bases and J by 9 bases; unmatched bases: 9. CDR3 length equals 14 residues. CDR3 coding DNA: TGCAGTGCTAGTCTTGGCGGGAGGGCCAGTGAGCAGTTCTTC. Encoded protein: CSASLGGRASEQFF.

V usage is TRBV18 and J usage is TRBJ2-3; TRBD1 matches at 7 bases. From germline, CDR1 is KGHSH and CDR2 LQKENI. V lost 3 bases, J lost 1 base, and 7 bases stayed unmatched. The CDR3 length is 16 residues. The CDR3 is CASSPRQGLGTDTQYF. The DNA of the CDR3 is TGTGCCAGCTCACCGAGACAGGGATTGGGCACAGATACGCAGTATTTT.

Notes on this clonotype: A much more abundant neighbour one base away suggests this may be a read error. This chain connects TRBV6-5 to TRBJ2-3; weak D call: TRBD2 (6 bases). The length of the CDR3 is 15 residues. Looked up from germline, CDR1 is MNHEY and CDR2 is SVGAGI. For the CDR3, the DNA is TGTGCCAGCAGTTCCCGGGGGTCGGGCACAGATCCGCAGTATTTT. Translating it yields CASSSRGSGTDPQYF.